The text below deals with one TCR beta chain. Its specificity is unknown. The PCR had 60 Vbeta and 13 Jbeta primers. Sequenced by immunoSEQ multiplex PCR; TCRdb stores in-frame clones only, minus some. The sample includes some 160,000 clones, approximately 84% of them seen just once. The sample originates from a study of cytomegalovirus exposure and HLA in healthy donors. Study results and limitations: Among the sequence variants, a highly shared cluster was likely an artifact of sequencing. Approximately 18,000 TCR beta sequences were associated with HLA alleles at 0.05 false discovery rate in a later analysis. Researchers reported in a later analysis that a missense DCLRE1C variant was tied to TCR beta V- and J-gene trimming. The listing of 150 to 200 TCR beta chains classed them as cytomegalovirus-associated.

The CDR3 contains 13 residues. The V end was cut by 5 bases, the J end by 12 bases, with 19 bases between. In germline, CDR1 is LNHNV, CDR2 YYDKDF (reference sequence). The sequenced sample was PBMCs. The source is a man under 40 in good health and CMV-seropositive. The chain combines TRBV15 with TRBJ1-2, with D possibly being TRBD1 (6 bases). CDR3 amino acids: CATSVGQQAINTF. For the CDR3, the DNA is TGTGCCACCAGCGTTGGACAGCAGGCAATTAACACCTTC.